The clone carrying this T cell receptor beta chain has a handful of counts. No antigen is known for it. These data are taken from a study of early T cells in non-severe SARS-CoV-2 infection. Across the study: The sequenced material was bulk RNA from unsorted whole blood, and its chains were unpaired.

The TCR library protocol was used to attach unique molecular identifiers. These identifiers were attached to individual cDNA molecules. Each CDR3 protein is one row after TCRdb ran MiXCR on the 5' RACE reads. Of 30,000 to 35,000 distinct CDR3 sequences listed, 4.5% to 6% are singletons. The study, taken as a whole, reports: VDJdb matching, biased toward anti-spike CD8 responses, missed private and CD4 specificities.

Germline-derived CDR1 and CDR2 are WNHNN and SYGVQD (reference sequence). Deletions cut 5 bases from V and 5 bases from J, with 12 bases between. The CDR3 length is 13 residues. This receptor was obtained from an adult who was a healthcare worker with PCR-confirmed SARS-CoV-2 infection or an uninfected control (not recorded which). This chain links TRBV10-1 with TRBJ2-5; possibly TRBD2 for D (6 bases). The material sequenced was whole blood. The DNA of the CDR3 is TGCGCCAGCAGTAAGGGACTCAGGGAGACCCAGTACTTC. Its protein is CASSKGLRETQYF.